Presented here are 11 T cell receptor beta chains from one specimen sequenced in a study of OX40 agonist ivuxolimab in advanced cancers. The library came from the immunoSEQ multiplex PCR assay. TCRdb re-hosts the immuneACCESS table, in-frame sequences only. Its copies lack some clones; in the studies checked, an unresolved V gene accounts for under half of them, and the cause for the rest is not known. Present in this sample are approximately 40,000 clones, approximately 82% of which were seen just once. Together, the top ten hold about 7.6% of the sample. Material: CD4+ or CD8+ T cells sorted from blood, obtained in a trial of the OX40 agonist ivuxolimab. The source of these receptors is an adult with an advanced solid tumor such as melanoma, head and neck, liver or kidney cancer.

This chain connects TRBV15 to TRBJ1-2, with D unclear. Deletions cut 1 base from V and 3 bases from J, with 12 bases between. Germline CDR1 is LNHNV and CDR2 is YYDKDF (reference sequence). This CDR3 is 15 amino acids long. CDR3 in amino acids: CATSRAISSHYGYTF. CDR3 sequence (DNA): TGTGCCACCAGCAGAGCCATAAGCAGCCACTATGGCTACACCTTC.

The V and J genes are TRBV15 and TRBJ2-5, with TRBD2 identical over 9 bases. The J call may be mistaken, given a closer DNA end match to TRBJ2-7. CDR1 is LNHNV and CDR2 is YYDKDF in the germline V gene (reference sequence). This CDR3 region has 17 residues. In DNA form, the CDR3 reads TGTGCCACCAGCAGAGATTCACTAGCGGGCTTCACCTACGAGCAGTACTTC. Encoded protein: CATSRDSLAGFTYEQYF.

CDR3 DNA: TGTGCCAGCAGCTTGGATGGTTTCGGGGAGCTGTTTTTT. Translation: CASSLDGFGELFF. This chain connects TRBV5-4 to TRBJ2-2, with D unclear. Trimming left V 0 bases short and J 7 bases short, with 7 bases between. Germline CDR1 SGHNT, CDR2 YYREEE (reference sequence). The CDR3 runs to 13 residues.

The chain combines TRBV25-1 with TRBJ2-1, with D perhaps matching TRBD1 or TRBD2 (7 bases each). This CDR3 is 14 amino acids long. CDR1 and CDR2 (germline): MGHDK, SYGVNS. V lost 6 bases and J 8 bases, leaving 17 bases between the germline ends. The CDR3 region is CASRYGEGAYEQFF. The CDR3 bases are TGTGCCAGCAGGTATGGGGAGGGGGCTTATGAGCAGTTCTTC.

The chain has TRBV30 and TRBJ2-7; D gene ambiguous. Germline values: CDR1 GTSNPN, CDR2 SVGIG (reference sequence). V was pared by 0 bases and J by 3 bases, with 6 bases between. The CDR3 has 12 amino acids. The CDR3 here is CAWSVMVYEQYF. CDR3 DNA sequence: TGTGCCTGGAGTGTAATGGTCTACGAGCAGTACTTC.

CDR3 nucleotides: TGTGCCAGCAGCTTGGCAGTGGTTGGGTCTGGAAACACCATATATTTT. It encodes CASSLAVVGSGNTIYF. The rearrangement joins TRBV5-8 to TRBJ1-3; no firm D call. This CDR3 is built from 16 residues. Germline lookup yields CDR1 SGHTS and CDR2 YDEGEE. The germline V and J ends were trimmed by 0 bases and 1 base, with 11 bases remaining between them.

V gene TRBV15 combines with J gene TRBJ2-1; 7 bases are a match to TRBD2. The CDR3 extends over 16 amino acids. Germline CDR1 LNHNV, CDR2 YYDKDF (reference sequence). V was clipped by 3 bases and J by 0 bases; unmatched bases: 5. CDR3: CATSRGGMSSYNEQFF. The CDR3 DNA is TGTGCCACCAGCAGGGGGGGGATGAGCTCCTACAATGAGCAGTTCTTC.

V usage is TRBV7-2 and J usage is TRBJ2-6; 8 bases fit TRBD1. Trimming at V came to 4 bases and at J to 4 bases, leaving 9 bases not matched to a gene. Germline V gene data show CDR1 as SGHTA and CDR2 as FQGNSA. The CDR3 sequence is 17 residues long. The CDR3 bases are TGTGCCAGCAGCTGGACAGGGTATCCTTCCGGGGCCAACGTCCTGACTTTC. It is translated as CASSWTGYPSGANVLTF.

The chain recombines TRBV4-1 with TRBJ2-1; no clear D gene. The CDR3 extends over 14 amino acids. The germline CDR1 and CDR2 sequences are MGHRA and YSYEKL. The V end was cut by 1 base, the J end by 5 bases, with 9 bases between. Here the CDR3 reads CASSQVRNNNEQFF. The DNA of the CDR3 is TGCGCCAGCAGCCAAGTGCGGAACAACAATGAGCAGTTCTTC.

The gene calls are TRBV7-9 and TRBJ1-4; 8 positions agree with TRBD1. The CDR3 has 16 residues. CDR1 is SEHNR and CDR2 is FQNEAQ in the germline V gene (reference sequence). Unmatched junction bases numbered 8, after V lost 4 bases and J lost 4 bases. CDR3 DNA sequence: TGTGCCAGCAGCTCCCTCGGACAGGGCATTAATGAAAAACTGTTTTTT. Translating gives CASSSLGQGINEKLFF.

The chain combines TRBV6-4 with TRBJ2-2, with TRBD2 as a possible D gene (6 bases). Between the trimmed V and J ends, which lost 5 bases and 4 bases, there was a span of 14 bases. The CDR3 spans 15 residues. Germline lookup yields CDR1 MRHNA and CDR2 SNTAGT. CDR3 region: CASSPEGRGTGELFF. The CDR3 nucleotides are TGTGCCAGCAGTCCGGAGGGCCGGGGCACCGGGGAGCTGTTTTTT.